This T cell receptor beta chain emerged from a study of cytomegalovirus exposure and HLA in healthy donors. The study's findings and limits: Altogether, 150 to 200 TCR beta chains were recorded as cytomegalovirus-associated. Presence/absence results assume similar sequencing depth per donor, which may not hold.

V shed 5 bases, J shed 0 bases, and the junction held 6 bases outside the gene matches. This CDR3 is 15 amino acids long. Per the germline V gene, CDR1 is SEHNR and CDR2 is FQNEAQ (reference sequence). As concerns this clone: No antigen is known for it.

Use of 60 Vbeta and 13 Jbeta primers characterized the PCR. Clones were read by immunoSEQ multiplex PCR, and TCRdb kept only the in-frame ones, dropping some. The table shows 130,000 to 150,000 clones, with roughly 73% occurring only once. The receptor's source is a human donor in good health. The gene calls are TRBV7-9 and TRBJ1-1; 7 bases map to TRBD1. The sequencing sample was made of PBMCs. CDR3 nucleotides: TGTGCCAGCAGCCAAAGACAGGGTTTGAACACTGAAGCTTTCTTT. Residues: CASSQRQGLNTEAFF.